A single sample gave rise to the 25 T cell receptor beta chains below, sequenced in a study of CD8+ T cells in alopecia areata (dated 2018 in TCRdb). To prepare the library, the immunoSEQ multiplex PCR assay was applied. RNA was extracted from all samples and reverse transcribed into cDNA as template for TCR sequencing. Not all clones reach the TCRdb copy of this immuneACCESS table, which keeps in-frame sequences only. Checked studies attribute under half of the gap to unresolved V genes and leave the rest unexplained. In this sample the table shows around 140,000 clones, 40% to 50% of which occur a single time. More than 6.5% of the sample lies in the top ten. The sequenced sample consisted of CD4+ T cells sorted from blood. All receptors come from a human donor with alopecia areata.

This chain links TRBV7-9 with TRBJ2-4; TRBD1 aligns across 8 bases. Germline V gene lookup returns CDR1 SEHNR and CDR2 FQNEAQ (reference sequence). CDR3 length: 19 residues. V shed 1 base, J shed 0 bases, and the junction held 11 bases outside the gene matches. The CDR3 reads CASSLGRWDRPLAKNIQYF. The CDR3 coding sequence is TGTGCCAGCAGCTTAGGGAGGTGGGACAGGCCACTAGCCAAAAACATTCAGTACTTC. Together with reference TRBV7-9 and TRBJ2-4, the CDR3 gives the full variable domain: DTGVSQNPRHKITKRGQNVTFRCDPISEHNRLYWYRQTLGQGPEFLTYFQNEAQLEKSRLLSDRFSAERPKGSFSTLEIQRTEQGDSAMYLCASSLGRWDRPLAKNIQYFGAGTRLSVL.

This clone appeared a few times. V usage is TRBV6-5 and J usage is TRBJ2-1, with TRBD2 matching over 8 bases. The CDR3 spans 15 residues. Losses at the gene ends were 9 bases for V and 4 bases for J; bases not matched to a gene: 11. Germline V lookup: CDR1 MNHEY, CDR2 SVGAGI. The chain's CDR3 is CASTRAGGLYNEQFF. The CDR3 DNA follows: TGTGCCAGTACGAGGGCGGGAGGATTATACAATGAGCAGTTCTTC.

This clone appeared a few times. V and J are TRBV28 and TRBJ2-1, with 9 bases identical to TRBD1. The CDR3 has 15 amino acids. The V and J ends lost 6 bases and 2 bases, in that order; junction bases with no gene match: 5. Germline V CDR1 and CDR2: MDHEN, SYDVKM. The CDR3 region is CASSHGDRAYNEQFF. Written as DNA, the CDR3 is TGTGCCAGCAGCCACGGGGACAGGGCCTACAATGAGCAGTTCTTC.

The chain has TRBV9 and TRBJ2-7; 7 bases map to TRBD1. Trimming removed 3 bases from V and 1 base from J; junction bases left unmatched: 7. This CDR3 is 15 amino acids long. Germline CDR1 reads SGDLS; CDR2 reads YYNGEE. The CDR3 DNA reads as TGTGCCAGCAGCGCTTGGGCAGGGGGTTCCTACGAGCAGTACTTC. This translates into CASSAWAGGSYEQYF.

CDR3 in amino acids: CAWNRENQPQHF. CDR3 DNA: TGTGCCTGGAACCGGGAGAATCAGCCCCAGCATTTT. The chain is built from TRBV30 and TRBJ1-5; D uncertain. Germline-derived CDR1 and CDR2 are GTSNPN and SVGIG (reference sequence). The CDR3 totals 12 residues. The V end lost 4 bases, the J end lost 4 bases, and 8 bases lay between the germline ends.

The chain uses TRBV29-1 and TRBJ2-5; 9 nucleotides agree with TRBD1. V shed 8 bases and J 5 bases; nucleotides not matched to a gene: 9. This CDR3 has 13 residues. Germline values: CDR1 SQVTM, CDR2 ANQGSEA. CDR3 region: CSSTGTGTETQYF. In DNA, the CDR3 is TGCAGCTCGACTGGGACAGGGACGGAGACCCAGTACTTC.

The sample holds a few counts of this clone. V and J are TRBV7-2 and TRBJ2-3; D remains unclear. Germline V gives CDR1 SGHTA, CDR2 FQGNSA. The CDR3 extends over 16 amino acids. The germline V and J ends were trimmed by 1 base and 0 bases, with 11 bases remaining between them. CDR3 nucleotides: TGTGCCAGCAGCTTAGTTTCCACGTCTAGCACAGATACGCAGTATTTT. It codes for CASSLVSTSSTDTQYF.

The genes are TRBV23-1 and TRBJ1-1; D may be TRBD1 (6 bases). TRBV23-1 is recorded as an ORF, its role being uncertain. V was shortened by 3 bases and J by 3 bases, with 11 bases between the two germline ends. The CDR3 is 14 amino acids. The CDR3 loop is CASSQEGVDTEAFF. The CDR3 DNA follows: TGCGCCAGCAGTCAGGAGGGGGTTGACACTGAAGCTTTCTTT.

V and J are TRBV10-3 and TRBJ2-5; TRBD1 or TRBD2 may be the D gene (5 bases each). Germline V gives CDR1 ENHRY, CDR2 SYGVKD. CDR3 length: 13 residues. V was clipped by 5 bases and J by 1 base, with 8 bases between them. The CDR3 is CAISWDGQETQYF. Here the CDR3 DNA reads TGTGCCATCAGTTGGGACGGCCAAGAGACCCAGTACTTC.

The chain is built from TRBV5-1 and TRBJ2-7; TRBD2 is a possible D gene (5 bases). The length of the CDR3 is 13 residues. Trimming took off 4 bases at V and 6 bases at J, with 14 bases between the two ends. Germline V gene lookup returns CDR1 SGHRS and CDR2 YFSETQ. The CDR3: CASSRLTGGEQYF. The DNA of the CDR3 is TGCGCCAGCAGCCGCTTGACCGGAGGCGAGCAGTACTTC.

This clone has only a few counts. The CDR3 is CASSQNAGTGGWSTEAFF. CDR3 coding DNA: TGTGCCAGCTCACAAAACGCCGGGACGGGAGGATGGAGCACTGAAGCTTTCTTT. The gene calls are TRBV18 and TRBJ1-1, with D possibly being TRBD1 (5 bases). CDR1 and CDR2 (germline): KGHSH, LQKENI. Deletions cut 4 bases from V and 4 bases from J, with 25 bases between. This CDR3 is 18 amino acids long. Supplemented by reference TRBV18 and TRBJ1-1, the full variable domain reads NAGVMQNPRHLVRRRGQEARLRCSPMKGHSHVYWYRQLPEEGLKFMVYLQKENIIDESGMPKERFSAEFPKEGPSILRIQQVVRGDSAAYFCASSQNAGTGGWSTEAFFGQGTRLTVV.

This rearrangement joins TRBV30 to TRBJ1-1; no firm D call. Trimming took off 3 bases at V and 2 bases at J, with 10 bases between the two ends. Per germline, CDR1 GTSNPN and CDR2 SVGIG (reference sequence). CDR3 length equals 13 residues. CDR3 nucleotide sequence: TGTGCCTGGAGCGGACTAGTCAACACTGAAGCTTTCTTT. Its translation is CAWSGLVNTEAFF. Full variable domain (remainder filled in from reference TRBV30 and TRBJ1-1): SQTIHQWPATLVQPVGSPLSLECTVEGTSNPNLYWYRQAAGRGLQLLFYSVGIGQISSEVPQNLSASRPQDRQFILSSKKLLLSDSGFYLCAWSGLVNTEAFFGQGTRLTVV.

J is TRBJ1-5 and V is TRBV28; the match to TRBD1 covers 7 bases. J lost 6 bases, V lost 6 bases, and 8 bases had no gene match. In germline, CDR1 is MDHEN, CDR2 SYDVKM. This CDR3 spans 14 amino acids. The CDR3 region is CASRATGTAQPQHF. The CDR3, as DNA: TGTGCCAGCAGAGCGACAGGGACGGCTCAGCCCCAGCATTTT.

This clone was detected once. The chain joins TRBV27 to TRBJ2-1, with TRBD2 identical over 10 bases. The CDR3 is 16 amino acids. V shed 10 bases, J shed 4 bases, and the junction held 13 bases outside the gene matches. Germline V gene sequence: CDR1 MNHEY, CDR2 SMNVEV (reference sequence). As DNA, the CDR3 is TGTGCCACTGGGCTAGCGGGAGTCTCGACGTACAATGAGCAGTTCTTC. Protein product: CATGLAGVSTYNEQFF.

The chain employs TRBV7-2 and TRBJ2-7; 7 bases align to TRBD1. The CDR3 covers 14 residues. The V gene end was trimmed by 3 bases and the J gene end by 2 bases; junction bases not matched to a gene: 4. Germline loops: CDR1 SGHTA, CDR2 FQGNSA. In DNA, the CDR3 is TGTGCCAGCAGCTTCAGACAGGGAGCCTACGAGCAGTACTTC. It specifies CASSFRQGAYEQYF.

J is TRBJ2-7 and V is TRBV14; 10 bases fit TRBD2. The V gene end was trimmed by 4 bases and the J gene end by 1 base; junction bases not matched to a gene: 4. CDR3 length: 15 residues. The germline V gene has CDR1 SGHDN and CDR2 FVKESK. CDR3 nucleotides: TGTGCCAGCAGCCCAACTAGCGGGGCATCCTACGAGCAGTACTTC. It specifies CASSPTSGASYEQYF. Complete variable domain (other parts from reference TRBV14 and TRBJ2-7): EAGVTQFPSHSVIEKGQTVTLRCDPISGHDNLYWYRRVMGKEIKFLLHFVKESKQDESGMPNNRFLAERTGGTYSTLKVQPAELEDSGVYFCASSPTSGASYEQYFGPGTRLTVT.

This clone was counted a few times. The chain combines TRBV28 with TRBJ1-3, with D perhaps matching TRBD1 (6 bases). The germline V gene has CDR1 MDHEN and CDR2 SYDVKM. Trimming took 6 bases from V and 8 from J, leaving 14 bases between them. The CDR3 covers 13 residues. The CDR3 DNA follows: TGTGCCAGCAGCTCTGACAGGTTGCACACCATATATTTT. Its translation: CASSSDRLHTIYF.

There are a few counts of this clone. The CDR3 protein is CSAQAVRGYNEQFF. The CDR3 nucleotides are TGCAGCGCACAGGCCGTACGCGGCTACAATGAGCAGTTCTTC. The rearrangement joins TRBV29-1 to TRBJ2-1, with D perhaps matching TRBD1 (5 bases). The CDR3 totals 14 residues. Germline loops: CDR1 SQVTM, CDR2 ANQGSEA. Trimming stripped 7 bases from V and 3 bases from J, with 16 bases between.

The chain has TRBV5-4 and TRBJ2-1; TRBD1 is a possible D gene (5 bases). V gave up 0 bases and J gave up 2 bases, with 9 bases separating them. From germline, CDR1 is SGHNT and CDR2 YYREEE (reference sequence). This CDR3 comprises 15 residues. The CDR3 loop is CASSLDSGPYNEQFF. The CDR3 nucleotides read TGTGCCAGCAGCTTGGACTCAGGGCCCTACAATGAGCAGTTCTTC.

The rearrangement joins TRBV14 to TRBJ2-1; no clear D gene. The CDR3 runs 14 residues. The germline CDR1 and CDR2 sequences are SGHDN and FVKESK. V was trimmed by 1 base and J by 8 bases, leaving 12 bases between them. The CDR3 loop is CASSQARAGDEQFF. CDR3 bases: TGTGCCAGCAGCCAAGCCCGCGCAGGCGATGAGCAGTTCTTC.

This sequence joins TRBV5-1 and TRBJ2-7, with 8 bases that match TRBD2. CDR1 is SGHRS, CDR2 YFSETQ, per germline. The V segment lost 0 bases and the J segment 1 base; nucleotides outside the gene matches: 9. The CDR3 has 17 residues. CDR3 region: CASSLGHWTSSSYEQYF. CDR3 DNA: TGCGCCAGCAGCTTGGGTCACTGGACTAGCAGTTCCTACGAGCAGTACTTC. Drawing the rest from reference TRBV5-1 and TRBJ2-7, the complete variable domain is KAGVTQTPRYLIKTRGQQVTLSCSPISGHRSVSWYQQTPGQGLQFLFEYFSETQRNKGNFPGRFSGRQFSNSRSEMNVSTLELGDSALYLCASSLGHWTSSSYEQYFGPGTRLTVT.

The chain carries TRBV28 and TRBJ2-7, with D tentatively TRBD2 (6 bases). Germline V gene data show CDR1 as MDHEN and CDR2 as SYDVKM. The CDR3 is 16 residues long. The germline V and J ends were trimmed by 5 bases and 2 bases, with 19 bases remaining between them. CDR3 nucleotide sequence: TGTGCCAGCAGTCAATATAGCGGTTGGGACGCCTACGAGCAGTACTTC. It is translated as CASSQYSGWDAYEQYF.

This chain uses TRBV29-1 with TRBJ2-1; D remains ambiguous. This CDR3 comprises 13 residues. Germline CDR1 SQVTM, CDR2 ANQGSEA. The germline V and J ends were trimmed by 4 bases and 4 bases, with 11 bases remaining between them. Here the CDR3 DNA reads TGCAGCGTTGTTGACCAGCCTTACAATGAGCAGTTCTTC. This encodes CSVVDQPYNEQFF.

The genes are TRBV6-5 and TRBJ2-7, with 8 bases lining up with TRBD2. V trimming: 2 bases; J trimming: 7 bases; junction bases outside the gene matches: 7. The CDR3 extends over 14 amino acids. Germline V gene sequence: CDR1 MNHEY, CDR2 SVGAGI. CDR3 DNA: TGTGCCAGCAGTTACAGTTCTAGCGGGCTGGAGCAGTACTTC. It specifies CASSYSSSGLEQYF.

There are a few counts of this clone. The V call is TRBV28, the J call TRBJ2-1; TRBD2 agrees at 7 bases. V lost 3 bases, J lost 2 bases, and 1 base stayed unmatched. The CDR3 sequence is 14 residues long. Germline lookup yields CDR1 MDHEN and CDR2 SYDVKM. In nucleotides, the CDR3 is TGTGCCAGCAGTTTCCTAGCGGCCTACAATGAGCAGTTCTTC. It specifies CASSFLAAYNEQFF. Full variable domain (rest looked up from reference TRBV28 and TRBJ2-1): DVKVTQSSRYLVKRTGEKVFLECVQDMDHENMFWYRQDPGLGLRLIYFSYDVKMKEKGDIPEGYSVSREKKERFSLILESASTNQTSMYLCASSFLAAYNEQFFGPGTRLTVL.